This note documents a single T cell receptor beta chain sequence. Its matching antigen is unknown. The sample belongs to a study of Ad26.COV2.S vaccination and SARS-CoV-2 variants. About the study: Once or twice, 56 days apart, Ad26.COV2.S was delivered intramuscularly.

Treatment in this sample: some 20 received Ad26.COV2.S at low or high dose, single or two shots; about 5 received placebo; per-sample allocation not given. Sampling was performed 63 days after the first vaccine or placebo injection. Aged 18-55 years, donor was enrolled in Boston around 2020. Study-wide points: The study found higher spike-specific TCR breadth in vaccine than placebo recipients. Reported findings describe substantial breadth in spike-specific CD8+ and CD4+ T cell responses following vaccination.

The CDR3 is 12 residues long. The germline gives CDR1 SGHTA, CDR2 FQGNSA. The V and J ends lost 6 bases and 10 bases respectively, with 10 bases between them. The data were produced by immunoSEQ multiplex PCR, yet TCRdb's version contains in-frame clones alone and is incomplete. This table has around 450,000 clones, about 88% appearing once. The receptor's source is a person between 18 and 59 years old who received the Ad26.COV2.S COVID-19 vaccine or a placebo. The sequences come from peripheral blood, collected in a trial of Ad26.COV2.S vaccine versus placebo. The chain combines TRBV7-2 with TRBJ1-6, with D unclear. For the CDR3, the DNA is TGTGCCAGCAGGATGGGTGGGTCACCCCTCCACTTT. This codes for CASRMGGSPLHF.